One sample yielded the 7 T cell receptor beta chains listed below, sequenced in a study of blood T cell repertoires in COVID-19 (dated by TCRdb to 2018 to 2021). Library method: the immunoSEQ multiplex PCR assay. TCRdb took over this immuneACCESS table, retaining in-frame rearrangements with V and J assigned. Such tables are incomplete; in checked studies, under half of the missing clones stem from an unresolved V gene, and the remainder is unexplained. This sample holds around 250,000 clones; around 83% were observed only once. In total, the top ten clones hold approximately 6% of the sample. Sequencing input: peripheral blood. All receptors derive from a man older than 75 with acute or convalescent COVID-19.

The V and J genes are TRBV10-3 and TRBJ2-1; TRBD1 matches at 8 bases. The germline V gene encodes CDR1 ENHRY and CDR2 SYGVKD. CDR3 length: 14 amino acids. The ends lost 3 bases at V and 5 bases at J; junction bases unmatched: 3. The CDR3 DNA sequence: TGTGCCATCAGTGAACAGGGGGGCAACAATGAGCAGTTCTTC. This translates into CAISEQGGNNEQFF.

The rearrangement links TRBV5-8 to TRBJ2-7, with a weak D call TRBD1 (6 bases). From germline, CDR1 is SGHTS and CDR2 YDEGEE. Between the trimmed V and J ends, which lost 0 bases and 5 bases, there was a span of 21 bases. The CDR3 has 17 amino acids. CDR3 nucleotide sequence: TGTGCCAGCAGCTTGGTCAGTGGGCAGGGGAAGGATGACGAGCAGTACTTC. Amino acids: CASSLVSGQGKDDEQYF.

Turning to this clone: The junction departs from the called germline gene at one end, perhaps through a read error. The chain employs TRBV29-1 and TRBJ2-7; TRBD2 matches 9 bases. The germline gives CDR1 SQVTM, CDR2 ANQGSEA. CDR3 size: 13 residues. Here the CDR3 DNA reads TGCAGCGTTTTAGCGGGGGTGGGTTACGGGCAGTACTTC. Residues: CSVLAGVGYGQYF.

The chain carries TRBV5-6 and TRBJ1-5; 7 bases match TRBD1. The CDR3 has 14 amino acids. Germline V CDR1 and CDR2: SGHDT, YYEEEE. Unmatched junction bases numbered 1, after V lost 0 bases and J lost 4 bases. The CDR3 DNA follows: TGTGCCAGCAGCTTGGGGGGACAGAATCAGCCCCAGCATTTT. Translated, it gives CASSLGGQNQPQHF. Filled out from reference TRBV5-6 and TRBJ1-5, the complete variable domain reads DAGVTQSPTHLIKTRGQQVTLRCSPKSGHDTVSWYQQALGQGPQFIFQYYEEEERQRGNFPDRFSGHQFPNYSSELNVNALLLGDSALYLCASSLGGQNQPQHFGDGTRLSIL.

This rearrangement joins TRBV24-1 to TRBJ2-1; D might be TRBD2 (5 bases). Deletions cut 0 bases from V and 7 bases from J, with 12 bases between. Germline loops: CDR1 KGHDR, CDR2 SFDVKD. CDR3 length: 15 amino acids. The CDR3 sequence is CATSDLRERVNEQFF. The CDR3 region has the DNA TGTGCCACCAGTGATTTGCGTGAGAGGGTGAATGAGCAGTTCTTC.

V usage is TRBV12-5 and J usage is TRBJ2-5; D might be TRBD2 (7 bases). Trimming took 4 bases from V and 5 from J, leaving 20 bases between them. Germline CDR1 and CDR2: LGHNT and FRNRAP. This CDR3 region has 16 residues. The DNA for the CDR3 is TGTGCTAGTGGTTCATTGGACTGGGGAGGGGGGGAGACCCAGTACTTC. Protein product: CASGSLDWGGGETQYF.

The chain links TRBV10-3 to TRBJ2-3; TRBD1 aligns across 8 bases. The J segment lost 2 bases and the V segment lost 4 bases, leaving 8 bases of the junction unmatched. The CDR3 runs to 16 residues. Per the germline V gene, CDR1 is ENHRY and CDR2 is SYGVKD. The CDR3, as DNA: TGTGCCATCAGTGGTCCAGGACAGGGAATCACAGATACGCAGTATTTT. This encodes CAISGPGQGITDTQYF.